The 23 T cell receptor beta chains listed next were all sequenced from one sample in a study of low-dose radiotherapy and immunotherapy resistance in tumors. Time point in this sample: after trial treatment. Specified treatment: LDRT plus nivolumab, ipilimumab, low-dose cyclophosphamide and aspirin (RACIN trial). Alpha and beta chains were covered, as first-strand cDNA relied on TRAV- and TRBV-specific primers. With a constant-region primer and a V-primer adapter, TCRs were subjected to 20 to 25 PCR cycles of amplification. MiXCR, run by TCRdb on the reads, gives a single entry per CDR3 protein. This sample has 65,000 to 95,000 distinct CDR3 sequences; 17% occur once, and the top ten carry about 1.3%. The starting material was PBMCs, obtained after low-dose radiotherapy plus immunotherapy. These receptors came from a male donor with prostate cancer.

This clonotype showed up many times. CDR3 residues: CSARAGGSRDEQFF. In DNA form, the CDR3 reads TGCAGTGCTAGAGCCGGGGGGAGTCGAGATGAGCAGTTCTTC. J is TRBJ2-1 and V is TRBV20-1, with 7 bases matching TRBD2. V was clipped by 1 base and J by 8 bases; unmatched bases: 8. The CDR3 totals 14 residues. In germline, CDR1 is DFQATT, CDR2 SNEGSKA (reference sequence).

Regarding this clonotype: A single base is all that separates this from a far larger clone, so a read error is likely. The rearrangement uses TRBV5-8 and TRBJ2-1; D unclear. This CDR3 spans 13 amino acids. Trimming removed 2 bases from V and 5 bases from J, with 8 bases in between. The germline V gene encodes CDR1 SGHTS and CDR2 YDEGEE. This chain's CDR3 is CASSLGSNNEQFF. The CDR3 DNA sequence: TGTGCCAGCAGCTTAGGTTCCAACAATGAGCAGTTCTTC.

In its sample, this clonotype was seen many times. The CDR3 is CASSQDRGDTEKLFF. CDR3 nucleotide sequence: TGCGCCAGCAGCCAAGACAGGGGGGATACGGAAAAACTGTTTTTT. The chain links TRBV4-3 to TRBJ1-4; 7 bases are a match to TRBD1. Germline-derived CDR1 and CDR2 are LGHNA and YSLEER. CDR3 length equals 15 residues. V shed 0 bases, J shed 8 bases, and the junction held 6 bases outside the gene matches.

Many counts were recorded for this clonotype. The rearrangement joins TRBV28 to TRBJ1-2; TRBD1 matches 7 bases. J gave up 3 bases and V 7 bases, and 8 bases lay outside the gene matches. The V gene's germline CDR1 is MDHEN and CDR2 SYDVKM. CDR3 length equals 14 residues. The CDR3 bases are TGTGCCAGCAAAAAAGAAGGGGGCCACTATGGCTACACCTTC. Translation gives CASKKEGGHYGYTF.

This clonotype was observed many times. V and J are TRBV11-2 and TRBJ2-7; 7 bases map to TRBD2. CDR1 and CDR2 (germline): SGHAT, FQNNGV. The CDR3 has 14 residues. After removal of 1 base from V and 2 bases from J, the junction contained 2 bases not matched to a gene. DNA of the CDR3: TGTGCCAGCAGCTTAGGGGGAGGGCCCTACGAGCAGTACTTC. It specifies CASSLGGGPYEQYF.

This clonotype was observed at least ten times. The rearrangement uses TRBV19 and TRBJ2-2, with D possibly being TRBD2 (6 bases). Trimming removed 0 bases from V and 4 bases from J, with 15 bases in between. Germline V gene lookup returns CDR1 LNHDA and CDR2 SQIVND (reference sequence). CDR3 length: 17 residues. CDR3 nucleotide sequence: TGTGCCAGTAGTATAGATCAAGCGGGCGAACTCACCGGGGAGCTGTTTTTT. It is translated as CASSIDQAGELTGELFF. Combining the CDR3 with reference TRBV19 and TRBJ2-2 gives the whole variable domain DGGITQSPKYLFRKEGQNVTLSCEQNLNHDAMYWYRQDPGQGLRLIYYSQIVNDFQKGDIAEGYSVSREKKESFPLTVTSAQKNPTAFYLCASSIDQAGELTGELFFGEGSRLTVL.

Ten or more counts support this clonotype. The chain uses TRBV29-1 and TRBJ1-1; D is ambiguous. Between the trimmed V and J ends, which lost 7 bases and 0 bases, there was a span of 9 bases. Germline-derived CDR1 and CDR2 are SQVTM and ANQGSEA. This CDR3 has 12 residues. The CDR3 sequence: CSARVLNTEAFF. The CDR3 nucleotides read TGCAGCGCCCGGGTCCTGAACACTGAAGCTTTCTTT.

This clonotype was counted ten times or more. Written as DNA, the CDR3 is TGCAGTGCTCCCCACGGCGGGAGAACCTACAATGAGCAGTTCTTC. It codes for CSAPHGGRTYNEQFF. V usage is TRBV20-1 and J usage is TRBJ2-1; TRBD2 agrees at 7 bases. J was trimmed by 2 bases and V by 5 bases; bases with no gene match: 9. Germline CDR1 DFQATT, CDR2 SNEGSKA (reference sequence). The CDR3 consists of 15 residues.

This clonotype has ten or more counts. The chain is built from TRBV30 and TRBJ2-7, with 7 bases fitting TRBD2. V lost 8 bases and J lost 3; bases outside the gene matches: 10. The CDR3 covers 13 residues. The germline V gene encodes CDR1 GTSNPN and CDR2 SVGIG (reference sequence). Written as DNA, the CDR3 is TGTGCCGTCGGACTAGGGACCCTCTACGAGCAGTACTTC. Translation: CAVGLGTLYEQYF.

The gene calls are TRBV1 and TRBJ1-4. TRBV1 represents a pseudogene. The length of the CDR3 is 14 residues. CDR3 residues: CASSQSREVEKLFF. CDR3 DNA: TGCGCCAGCAGCCAAAGCAGGGAGGTTGAAAAACTGTTTTTT.

As concerns this clonotype: A far more abundant clone sits one base away, making this likely a read error. This chain links TRBV13 with TRBJ2-1; possibly TRBD2 for D (6 bases). Germline loops: CDR1 PRHDT, CDR2 FYEKMQ (reference sequence). CDR3 length: 14 residues. The V gene lost 5 bases and the J gene lost 10 bases, with 18 bases spanning the gap. CDR3 DNA: TGTGCCAGCAGCCCAGCCCCGGCGGGGAGGGAGCAGTTCTTC. Translation gives CASSPAPAGREQFF.

In this sample, this clonotype turned up many times. The chain couples TRBV12-3 or TRBV12-4 to TRBJ2-2; the D is unclear. The CDR3 has 13 residues. V lost 2 bases, J lost 6 bases, and 7 bases lay in between. CDR3 amino acids: CASSLSRPGELFF. The CDR3, as DNA: TGTGCCAGCAGTTTATCCCGGCCCGGGGAGCTGTTTTTT.

The rearrangement joins TRBV24-1 to TRBJ1-2; D is uncertain. Per germline, CDR1 KGHDR and CDR2 SFDVKD. Trimming removed 1 base from V and 3 bases from J, with 8 bases in between. The CDR3 spans 14 residues. CDR3 DNA: TGTGCCACCAGTGATTTACATGTCGACTATGGCTACACCTTC. The encoded protein is CATSDLHVDYGYTF.

This clonotype was observed many times. The chain is built from TRBV3-1 and TRBJ2-1; 11 bases agree with TRBD2. CDR1 and CDR2 (germline): LGHDT, YNNKEL (reference sequence). J gave up 6 bases and V 3 bases, and 1 base lay outside the gene matches. The CDR3 is 14 amino acids. CDR3 in amino acids: CASSHLAGGNEQFF. The CDR3 nucleotides read TGTGCCAGCAGCCATCTAGCGGGGGGCAATGAGCAGTTCTTC.

As regards this clonotype: This probably arose from a read error, given a far larger clone one base away. V is TRBV11-2 and J is TRBJ2-5; D remains ambiguous. The CDR3 is 11 amino acids. Trimming removed 5 bases at V and 11 bases at J, with 12 bases between. The germline V gene has CDR1 SGHAT and CDR2 FQNNGV. The CDR3 nucleotides are TGTGCCAGCAGCCCGGGCAATGAGCAGTACTTC. Translating gives CASSPGNEQYF. The full variable domain, in which reference TRBV11-2 and TRBJ2-5 provide the parts outside the CDR3, is EAGVAQSPRYKIIEKRQSVAFWCNPISGHATLYWYQQILGQGPKLLIQFQNNGVVDDSQLPKDRFSAERLKGVDSTLKIQPAKLEDSAVYLCASSPGNEQYFGPGTRLLVL.

This clonotype was counted ten times or more. The chain links TRBV29-1 to TRBJ2-3, with 11 positions matching TRBD2. Germline loops: CDR1 SQVTM, CDR2 ANQGSEA. CDR3 length: 15 amino acids. V was clipped by 3 bases and J by 4 bases; unmatched bases: 6. Here the CDR3 reads CSVELAGGGSDTQYF. CDR3 nucleotides: TGCAGCGTTGAGCTAGCGGGAGGAGGGTCAGATACGCAGTATTTT.

This clonotype was observed many times. The rearrangement uses TRBV6-5 and TRBJ1-1; TRBD1 is a possible D gene (5 bases). This CDR3 contains 15 residues. CDR1 MNHEY and CDR2 SVGAGI come from the germline V gene. V lost 6 bases and J lost 8, with 22 bases in between. The CDR3 spells CASSSGQPPLGEAFF. The CDR3 DNA is TGTGCCAGCAGCTCGGGGCAGCCTCCTTTGGGAGAAGCTTTCTTT.

The chain combines TRBV18 with TRBJ2-2; D perhaps matches TRBD2 (6 bases). Looked up from germline, CDR1 is KGHSH and CDR2 is LQKENI. This CDR3 spans 14 amino acids. V was cut by 3 bases and J by 2 bases, with 7 bases left in between. CDR3 amino acids: CASSPGLNTGELFF. CDR3 nucleotides: TGTGCCAGCTCACCGGGACTCAACACCGGGGAGCTGTTTTTT.

This rearrangement joins TRBV2 to TRBJ2-1, with D perhaps TRBD2 (6 bases). The CDR3 has 11 residues. V lost 8 bases and J lost 7, with 9 bases in between. Germline assignment: CDR1 SNHLY and CDR2 FYNNEI. The DNA of the CDR3 is TGTGCCAGCGGGACTTTTAATGAGCAGTTCTTC. Amino acid sequence: CASGTFNEQFF.

This clonotype was found many times. The rearrangement uses TRBV6-5 and TRBJ2-5; 7 nucleotides agree with TRBD1. This CDR3 contains 13 residues. The junction had 5 bases not matched to a gene; V was cut back by 7 bases and J by 3 bases. Looked up from germline, CDR1 is MNHEY and CDR2 is SVGAGI. The CDR3 nucleotides are TGTGCCAGCACCAGACAGGGCGAAGAGACCCAGTACTTC. Amino acid sequence: CASTRQGEETQYF.

This clonotype was counted ten times or more. The V and J genes are TRBV9 and TRBJ2-7; 7 bases are a match to TRBD2. V dropped 4 bases and J dropped 2; count of bases not matched to a gene: 6. Looked up from germline, CDR1 is SGDLS and CDR2 is YYNGEE. This CDR3 has 14 amino acids. In nucleotides, the CDR3 is TGTGCCAGCAGCCCGAGGCTAGCGGCCTACGAGCAGTACTTC. Its translation is CASSPRLAAYEQYF.

This clonotype showed up many times. The chain couples TRBV20-1 to TRBJ2-7; TRBD2 matches 8 bases. Germline assignment: CDR1 DFQATT and CDR2 SNEGSKA (reference sequence). Unmatched junction bases numbered 8, after V lost 5 bases and J lost 5 bases. The CDR3 is 13 amino acids. CDR3 bases: TGCAGTGCTCGAGCGGGAGTTAAGGACGAGCAGTACTTC. Translated, it gives CSARAGVKDEQYF.

At least ten counts were recorded for this clonotype. This chain uses TRBV10-3 with TRBJ1-1, with D uncertain. This CDR3 is built from 12 residues. Trimming stripped 11 bases from V and 0 bases from J, with 10 bases between. Germline assignment: CDR1 ENHRY and CDR2 SYGVKD. CDR3 region: CASARVNTEAFF. CDR3 in DNA: TGTGCCTCAGCAAGGGTGAACACTGAAGCTTTCTTT.